The TCR beta chain described here comes from a study of blood T cell repertoires in COVID-19. This CDR3 contains 15 residues. V gave up 3 bases and J gave up 8 bases; unmatched junction bases: 7. Germline lookup yields CDR1 KGHDR and CDR2 SFDVKD. Assay: immunoSEQ multiplex PCR; the TCRdb copy retains only in-frame clones and omits some. The top ten clones hold 17% of a sample with over 25,000 clones, less than 90% of them seen once. V gene TRBV24-1 combines with J gene TRBJ1-4, with 8 bases matching TRBD1. The clonotype comes from a woman aged 60-70 years with active COVID-19. Sequencing input: peripheral blood. This chain's CDR3 is CATSDPTGAGEKLFF. CDR3 nucleotide sequence: TGTGCCACCAGTGATCCGACAGGGGCCGGGGAAAAACTGTTTTTT.